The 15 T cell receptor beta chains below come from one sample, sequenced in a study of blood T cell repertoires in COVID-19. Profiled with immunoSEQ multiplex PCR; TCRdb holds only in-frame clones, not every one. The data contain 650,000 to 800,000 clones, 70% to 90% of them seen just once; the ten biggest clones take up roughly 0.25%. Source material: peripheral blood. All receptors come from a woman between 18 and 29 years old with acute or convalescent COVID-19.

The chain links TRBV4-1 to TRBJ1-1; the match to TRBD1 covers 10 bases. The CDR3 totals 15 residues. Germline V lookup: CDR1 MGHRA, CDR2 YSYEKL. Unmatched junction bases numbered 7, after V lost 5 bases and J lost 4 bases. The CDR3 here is CASSASGTGATEAFF. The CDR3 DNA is TGCGCCAGCAGCGCAAGCGGGACAGGGGCCACTGAAGCTTTCTTT.

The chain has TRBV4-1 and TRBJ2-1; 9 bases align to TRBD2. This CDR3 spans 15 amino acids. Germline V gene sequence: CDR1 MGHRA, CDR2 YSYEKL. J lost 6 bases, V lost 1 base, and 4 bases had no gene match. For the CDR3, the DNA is TGCGCCAGCAGCCAAGGTTTGCGGGGGGGCAATGAGCAGTTCTTC. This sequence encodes CASSQGLRGGNEQFF.

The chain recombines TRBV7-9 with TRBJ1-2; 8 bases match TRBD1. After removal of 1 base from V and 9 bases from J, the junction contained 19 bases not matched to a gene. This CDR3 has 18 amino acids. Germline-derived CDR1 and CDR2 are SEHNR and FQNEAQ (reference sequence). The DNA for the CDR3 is TGTGCCAGCAGCTTAGGCCCCCGGACAGGGAGCGGAGTTTGGAGCTACACCTTC. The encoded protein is CASSLGPRTGSGVWSYTF. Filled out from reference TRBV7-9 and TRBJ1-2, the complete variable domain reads DTGVSQNPRHKITKRGQNVTFRCDPISEHNRLYWYRQTLGQGPEFLTYFQNEAQLEKSRLLSDRFSAERPKGSFSTLEIQRTEQGDSAMYLCASSLGPRTGSGVWSYTFGSGTRLTVV.

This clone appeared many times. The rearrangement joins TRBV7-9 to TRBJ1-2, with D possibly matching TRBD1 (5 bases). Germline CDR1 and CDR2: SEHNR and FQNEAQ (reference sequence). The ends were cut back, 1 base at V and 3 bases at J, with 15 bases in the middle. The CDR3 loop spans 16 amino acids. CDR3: CASSLGQMTLHYGYTF. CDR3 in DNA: TGTGCCAGCAGCTTAGGACAGATGACTCTTCACTATGGCTACACCTTC.

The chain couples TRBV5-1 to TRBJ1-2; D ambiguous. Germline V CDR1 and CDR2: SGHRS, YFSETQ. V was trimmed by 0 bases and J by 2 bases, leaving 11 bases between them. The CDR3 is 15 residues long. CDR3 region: CASSLAGVPNYGYTF. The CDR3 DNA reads TGCGCCAGCAGCTTGGCCGGGGTACCCAACTATGGCTACACCTTC.

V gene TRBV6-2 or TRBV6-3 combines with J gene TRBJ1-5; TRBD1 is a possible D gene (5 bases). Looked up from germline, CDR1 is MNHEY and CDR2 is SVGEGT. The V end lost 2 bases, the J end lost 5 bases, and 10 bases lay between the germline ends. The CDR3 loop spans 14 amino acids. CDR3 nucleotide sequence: TGTGCCAGCAGTTACGGGGCAGACTATCAGCCCCAGCATTTT. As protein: CASSYGADYQPQHF.

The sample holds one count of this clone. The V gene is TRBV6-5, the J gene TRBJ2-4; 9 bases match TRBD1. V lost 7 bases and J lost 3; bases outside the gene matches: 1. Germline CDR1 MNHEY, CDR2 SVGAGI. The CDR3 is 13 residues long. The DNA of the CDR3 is TGTGCCAGCACGACAGGGGGCAAAAACATTCAGTACTTC. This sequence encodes CASTTGGKNIQYF.

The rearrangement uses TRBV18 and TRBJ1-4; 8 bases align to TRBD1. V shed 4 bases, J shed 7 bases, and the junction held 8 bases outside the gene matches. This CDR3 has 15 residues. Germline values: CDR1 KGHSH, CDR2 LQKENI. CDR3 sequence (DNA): TGTGCCAGCTCACTCGACAGGGGCTCGGGTGAAAAACTGTTTTTT. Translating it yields CASSLDRGSGEKLFF.

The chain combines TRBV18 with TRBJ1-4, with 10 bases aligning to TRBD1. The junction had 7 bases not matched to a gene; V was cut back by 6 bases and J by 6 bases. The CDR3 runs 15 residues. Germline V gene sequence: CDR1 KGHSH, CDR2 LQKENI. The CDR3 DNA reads TGTGCCAGCTCCAAAAGCGGGACAGGGGATGAAAAACTGTTTTTT. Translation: CASSKSGTGDEKLFF.

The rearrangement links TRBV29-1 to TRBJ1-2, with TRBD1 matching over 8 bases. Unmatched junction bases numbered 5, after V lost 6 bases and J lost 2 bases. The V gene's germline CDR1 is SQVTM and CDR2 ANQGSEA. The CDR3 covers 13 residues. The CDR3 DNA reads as TGCAGCGTCAGGACAGGGACGAACTATGGCTACACCTTC. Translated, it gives CSVRTGTNYGYTF. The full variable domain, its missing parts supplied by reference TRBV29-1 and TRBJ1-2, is SAVISQKPSRDICQRGTSLTIQCQVDSQVTMMFWYRQQPGQSLTLIATANQGSEATYESGFVIDKFPISRPNLTFSTLTVSNMSPEDSSIYLCSVRTGTNYGYTFGSGTRLTVV.

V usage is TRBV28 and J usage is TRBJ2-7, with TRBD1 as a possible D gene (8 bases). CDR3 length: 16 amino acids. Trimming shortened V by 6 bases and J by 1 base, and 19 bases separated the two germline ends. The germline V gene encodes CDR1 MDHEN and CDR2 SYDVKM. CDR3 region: CASSPGQGGLSYEQYF. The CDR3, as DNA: TGTGCCAGCAGCCCCGGACAGGGAGGGTTGTCCTACGAGCAGTACTTC.

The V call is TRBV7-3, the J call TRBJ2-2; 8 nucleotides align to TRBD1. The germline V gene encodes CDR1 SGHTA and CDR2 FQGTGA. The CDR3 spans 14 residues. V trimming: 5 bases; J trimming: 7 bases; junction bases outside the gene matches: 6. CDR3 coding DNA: TGTGCCAGCAGCCCACAGGGGACAGGCGGGGAGCTGTTTTTT. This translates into CASSPQGTGGELFF. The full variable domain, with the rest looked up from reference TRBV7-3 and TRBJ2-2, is GAGVSQTPSNKVTEKGKYVELRCDPISGHTALYWYRQSLGQGPEFLIYFQGTGAADDSGLPNDRFFAVRPEGSVSTLKIQRTERGDSAVYLCASSPQGTGGELFFGEGSRLTVL.

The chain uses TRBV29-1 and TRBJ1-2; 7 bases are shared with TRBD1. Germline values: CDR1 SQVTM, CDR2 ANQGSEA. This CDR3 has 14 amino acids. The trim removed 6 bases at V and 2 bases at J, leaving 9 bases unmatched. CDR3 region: CSVIRTGENYGYTF. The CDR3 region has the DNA TGCAGCGTCATAAGAACAGGGGAAAACTATGGCTACACCTTC.

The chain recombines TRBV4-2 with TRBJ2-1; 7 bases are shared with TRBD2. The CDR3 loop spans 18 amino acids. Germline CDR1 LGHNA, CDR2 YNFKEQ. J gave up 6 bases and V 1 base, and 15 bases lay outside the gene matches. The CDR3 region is CASSQVGSGEPNGNEQFF. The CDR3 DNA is TGTGCCAGCAGCCAAGTCGGGAGCGGGGAGCCGAATGGCAATGAGCAGTTCTTC.

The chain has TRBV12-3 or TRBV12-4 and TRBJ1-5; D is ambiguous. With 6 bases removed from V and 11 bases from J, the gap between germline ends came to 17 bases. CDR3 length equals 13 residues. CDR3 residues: CASSKAGDLAQHF. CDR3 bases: TGTGCCAGCAGCAAGGCGGGCGACTTGGCCCAGCATTTT.